Presented here are 22 T cell receptor beta chains from one specimen sequenced in a study of CD8 T cells in ankylosing spondylitis. No antigen is known for these receptors. Study-wide results and caveats: Seemingly distinctive of ankylosing spondylitis blood was a TCR beta motif formed by eight highly homologous variants.

MiXCR, applied by TCRdb to the 5' RACE reads, yields one record per CDR3 protein. Here the sample spans about 130,000 distinct CDR3 sequences, 17% being singletons. Material for sequencing was blood, either unsorted or a sorted T cell fraction (not recorded which). These receptors all come from a male donor with ankylosing spondylitis.

The chain combines TRBV11-1 with TRBJ2-1; D uncertain. Trimming removed 2 bases from V and 6 bases from J, with 23 bases in between. CDR3 length: 18 amino acids. From germline, CDR1 is SGHAT and CDR2 FQDESV (reference sequence). CDR3 in DNA: TGTGCCAGCAGCTTATCTGATTTAGGGAAACTCCGCGGCAATGAGCAGTTCTTC. Translation: CASSLSDLGKLRGNEQFF.

The V call is TRBV4-3, the J call TRBJ2-7, with TRBD2 matching 11 bases. The CDR3 is 15 amino acids. Trimming at V came to 3 bases and at J to 3 bases, leaving 4 bases not matched to a gene. Germline values: CDR1 LGHNA, CDR2 YSLEER. The CDR3: CASSQGTSGFYEQYF. CDR3 DNA: TGCGCCAGCAGCCAGGGGACTAGCGGATTCTACGAGCAGTACTTC.

The chain is built from TRBV4-2 and TRBJ2-5; TRBD2 aligns across 8 bases. The CDR3 consists of 14 residues. Per germline, CDR1 LGHNA and CDR2 YNFKEQ. V was clipped by 4 bases and J by 5 bases; unmatched bases: 6. CDR3 coding DNA: TGTGCCAGCAGCCTACTAGCGGCAGGGGAGACCCAGTACTTC. Its translation is CASSLLAAGETQYF.

The chain employs TRBV7-9 and TRBJ1-2; possible D gene TRBD1, 5 bases. CDR3 length: 15 residues. The V end lost 5 bases, the J end lost 6 bases, and 19 bases lay between the germline ends. CDR1 is SEHNR, CDR2 FQNEAQ, per germline (reference sequence). The chain's CDR3 is CASSGDGVISDGYTF. CDR3 DNA sequence: TGTGCCAGCAGCGGGGACGGGGTTATATCGGATGGCTACACCTTC.

This chain connects TRBV27 to TRBJ2-7; D may be TRBD2 (6 bases). Trimming shortened V by 6 bases and J by 4 bases, and 16 bases separated the two germline ends. Germline lookup yields CDR1 MNHEY and CDR2 SMNVEV (reference sequence). The CDR3 runs 14 residues. CDR3 DNA: TGTGCCAGCAGCGGACTACCTTGGCCTTACGAGCAGTACTTC. Protein product: CASSGLPWPYEQYF.

The chain links TRBV6-5 to TRBJ1-5; D call uncertain. In germline, CDR1 is MNHEY, CDR2 SVGAGI. The CDR3 is 16 residues long. The V and J ends lost 2 bases and 6 bases respectively, with 17 bases between them. The CDR3 reads CASSYIWQESSQPQHF. CDR3 sequence (DNA): TGTGCCAGCAGTTACATATGGCAAGAGAGTAGTCAGCCCCAGCATTTT.

The chain uses TRBV4-3 and TRBJ1-2; 10 bases are a match to TRBD1. The CDR3 extends over 16 amino acids. Losses at the gene ends were 3 bases for V and 2 bases for J; bases not matched to a gene: 6. Germline lookup yields CDR1 LGHNA and CDR2 YSLEER. This CDR3 reads CASSHSTGGENYGYTF. The DNA for the CDR3 is TGCGCCAGCAGCCACTCGACAGGGGGCGAGAACTATGGCTACACCTTC.

This clonotype turned up a few times. The gene calls are TRBV11-1 and TRBJ2-7, with D perhaps matching TRBD1 or TRBD2 (5 bases each). Trimming removed 5 bases from V and 2 bases from J, with 16 bases in between. The germline CDR1 and CDR2 sequences are SGHAT and FQDESV (reference sequence). This CDR3 has 15 residues. Here the CDR3 reads CASSQGEGSTYEQYF. CDR3 nucleotide sequence: TGTGCCAGCAGCCAAGGTGAGGGGAGCACCTACGAGCAGTACTTC.

This clonotype has just a few counts. The chain's CDR3 is CASSFPDSATGELFF. The CDR3 DNA reads as TGTGCCAGCAGCTTCCCGGACTCGGCCACCGGGGAGCTGTTTTTT. The chain uses TRBV7-9 and TRBJ2-2; D might be TRBD2 (5 bases). The CDR3 is 15 residues long. V lost 3 bases to trimming and J lost 4 bases, with 12 bases between them. The germline V gene encodes CDR1 SEHNR and CDR2 FQNEAQ (reference sequence).

This clonotype was counted a few times. The CDR3 region is CASMGGHRAADCTF. CDR3 bases: TGTGCCAGCATGGGGGGACACCGAGCTGCTGACTGCACCTTC. The rearrangement joins TRBV2 to TRBJ1-2, with D possibly being TRBD1 (6 bases). CDR1 is SNHLY and CDR2 is FYNNEI in the germline V gene. The V and J ends lost 7 bases and 13 bases respectively, with 25 bases between them. This CDR3 is built from 14 residues.

The genes are TRBV27 and TRBJ2-3, with TRBD2 matching over 11 bases. J lost 2 bases, V lost 5 bases, and 6 bases had no gene match. Germline CDR1 and CDR2: MNHEY and SMNVEV (reference sequence). This CDR3 comprises 16 residues. The CDR3 sequence: CASSPRTSGYTDTQYF. Written as DNA, the CDR3 is TGTGCCAGCAGTCCGCGGACTAGCGGGTACACAGATACGCAGTATTTT.

At least ten counts were recorded for this clonotype. This sequence joins TRBV20-1 and TRBJ2-1; TRBD2 is a possible D gene (6 bases). From germline, CDR1 is DFQATT and CDR2 SNEGSKA (reference sequence). Deletions cut 3 bases from V and 7 bases from J, with 10 bases between. The CDR3 totals 12 residues. CDR3 in amino acids: CSARGGRNEQFF. CDR3 DNA sequence: TGCAGTGCTAGGGGAGGACGAAATGAGCAGTTCTTC.

This chain joins TRBV23-1 and TRBJ1-4; D gene unclear. TRBV23-1 has ORF status, its function being uncertain. Trimming left V 2 bases short and J 2 bases short, with 15 bases between. This CDR3 is built from 17 residues. This CDR3 is CASSQNWRSATNEKLFF. As DNA, the CDR3 is TGCGCCAGCAGTCAAAACTGGAGGTCCGCGACTAATGAAAAACTGTTTTTT.

This sequence joins TRBV27 and TRBJ2-7; 8 positions agree with TRBD2. Germline trimming cut 5 bases from V and 6 bases from J; bases unmatched to any gene: 9. CDR1 and CDR2 (germline): MNHEY, SMNVEV (reference sequence). This CDR3 is built from 14 residues. In DNA form, the CDR3 reads TGTGCCAGCAGTCCAAGGACTAGCAGCCGCGAGCAGTACTTC. Translating it yields CASSPRTSSREQYF.

V and J are TRBV20-1 and TRBJ2-1, with 7 nucleotides matching TRBD1. The germline gives CDR1 DFQATT, CDR2 SNEGSKA (reference sequence). This CDR3 contains 11 residues. After removal of 4 bases from V and 7 bases from J, the junction contained 1 base not matched to a gene. The CDR3 loop reads CSAIRGNEQFF. In DNA form, the CDR3 reads TGCAGTGCTATCAGGGGGAATGAGCAGTTCTTC.

This clonotype was counted a single time. This rearrangement joins TRBV4-3 to TRBJ2-1; 10 bases fit TRBD2. This CDR3 is built from 18 residues. Germline V lookup: CDR1 LGHNA, CDR2 YSLEER. The trim removed 0 bases at V and 10 bases at J, leaving 15 bases unmatched. The CDR3 here is CASSQDWSSGSLIAEQFF. The DNA for the CDR3 is TGCGCCAGCAGCCAAGACTGGTCTAGCGGGAGTCTTATTGCCGAGCAGTTCTTC.

V and J are TRBV24-1 and TRBJ2-2; no definite D call. Per germline, CDR1 KGHDR and CDR2 SFDVKD. CDR3 size: 11 residues. V was cut by 7 bases and J by 6 bases, with 5 bases left in between. The CDR3 sequence is CATRKAGELFF. The DNA of the CDR3 is TGTGCCACCAGGAAGGCCGGGGAGCTGTTTTTT.

With respect to this clonotype: A much larger clone differs from this one at a single base, so this may be a read error. The rearrangement joins TRBV27 to TRBJ1-1; D unresolved. Trimming removed 6 bases from V and 4 bases from J, with 6 bases in between. The CDR3 has 11 residues. CDR1 MNHEY and CDR2 SMNVEV come from the germline V gene (reference sequence). The CDR3 DNA reads TGTGCCAGCAGGGTGGGCACTGAAGCTTTCTTT. Its translation is CASRVGTEAFF.

This clonotype appeared a few times. The V call is TRBV4-1, the J call TRBJ2-4; D possibly corresponds to TRBD1 (5 bases). The CDR3 length is 12 residues. V was trimmed by 4 bases and J by 7 bases, leaving 8 bases between them. Germline CDR1 reads MGHRA; CDR2 reads YSYEKL. Here the CDR3 reads CASSPDSNIQYF. The DNA for the CDR3 is TGCGCCAGCAGCCCAGACAGTAACATTCAGTACTTC.

This clonotype turned up a few times. The chain recombines TRBV27 with TRBJ2-2; D is possibly TRBD2 (5 bases). V lost 4 bases and J 3 bases, leaving 15 bases between the germline ends. Germline V lookup: CDR1 MNHEY, CDR2 SMNVEV (reference sequence). This CDR3 has 16 residues. CDR3 residues: CASSSPSRADTGELFF. The CDR3 nucleotides are TGTGCCAGCAGTTCCCCTTCGAGGGCGGACACCGGGGAGCTGTTTTTT.

The chain recombines TRBV20-1 with TRBJ2-7, with no clear D. The germline V gene encodes CDR1 DFQATT and CDR2 SNEGSKA (reference sequence). The CDR3 extends over 12 amino acids. The CDR3 DNA is TGCAGCCCCATATACTCCGACTACGAGCAGTACTTC. Its protein is CSPIYSDYEQYF.

In this sample, this clonotype turned up many times. V gene TRBV29-1 combines with J gene TRBJ1-2; TRBD1 matches at 8 bases. Per the germline V gene, CDR1 is SQVTM and CDR2 is ANQGSEA. The CDR3 has 13 amino acids. J lost 4 bases, V lost 4 bases, and 5 bases had no gene match. CDR3 coding DNA: TGCAGCGTTGTCGGGGACAGGCCCTATGGCTACACCTTC. Translated: CSVVGDRPYGYTF.